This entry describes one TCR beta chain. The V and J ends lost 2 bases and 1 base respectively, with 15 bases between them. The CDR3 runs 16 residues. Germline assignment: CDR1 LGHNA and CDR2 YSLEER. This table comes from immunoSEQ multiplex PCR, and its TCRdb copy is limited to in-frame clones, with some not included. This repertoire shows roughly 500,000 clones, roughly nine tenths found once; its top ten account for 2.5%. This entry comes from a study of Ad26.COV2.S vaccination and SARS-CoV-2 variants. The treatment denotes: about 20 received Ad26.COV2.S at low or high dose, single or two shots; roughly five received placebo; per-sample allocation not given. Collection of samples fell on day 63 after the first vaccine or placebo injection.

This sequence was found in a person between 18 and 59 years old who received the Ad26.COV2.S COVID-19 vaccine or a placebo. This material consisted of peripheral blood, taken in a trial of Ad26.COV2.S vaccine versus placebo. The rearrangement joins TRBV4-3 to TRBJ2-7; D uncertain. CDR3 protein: CASSQPLVGPSYEQYF. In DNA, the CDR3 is TGCGCCAGCAGCCAACCATTAGTGGGCCCTTCCTACGAGCAGTACTTC.